The rows below give T cell receptor beta chains drawn from one sample of a study of T-cell memory formation after mild COVID-19. TCRdb recomputed calls from the 5' RACE reads with MiXCR, one row per CDR3 protein. The sample lists approximately 300,000 distinct CDR3 sequences; more than 15% were seen once. Sample: PBMCs or a T cell subset sorted from them (not recorded which). The origin of the receptors is a man aged 18 to 30 who had mild COVID-19 (a few samples of this study predate the infection). Cell type and time point are not known. The CDR3 runs from the conserved cysteine through the conserved F or W. Each record gives: V gene, CDR3 protein.

TRBV11-3 CASGSFAGELFF
TRBV7-2 CASSLTGTNNQPQHF
TRBV7-2 CASSQTNNEQFF
TRBV5-1 CASSVGEEGGTEAFF
TRBV7-2 CASSGLAGGKNIQYF
TRBV12-3/TRBV12-4 CASSGRLTDTQYF
TRBV29-1 CSVEVQGNQPQHF
TRBV20-1 CSANGGGTDTQYF
TRBV6-2/TRBV6-3 CASSYSSGGEDTQYF
TRBV5-6 CASSLALDYTF
TRBV2 CASRAGQGKGNTEAFF
TRBV7-3 CASSPTRTSGTDTQYF
TRBV20-1 CRPSAGEKYGYTF
TRBV6-1 CASSGDRVNTEAFF
TRBV7-3 CASSLNGHYGYTF
TRBV5-1 CASSGGGDEQYF
TRBV6-5 CASRVGGDTEAFF
TRBV7-8 CASGLTPYTDTQYF
TRBV20-1 CSGSGRTGSYNEQFF
TRBV5-6 CASSLSLASTDTQYF
TRBV30 CAWGTYEQYF
TRBV4-1 CASSHPGLKGGETQYF
TRBV6-5 CASSYYSGANVLTF
TRBV6-5 CASTGTGGIHEQYF
TRBV13 CASSFRGGGKNQPQHF
TRBV6-2/TRBV6-3 CASSYSTGGYEQYF
TRBV6-1 CATQLYLSNQPQHF
TRBV28 CASSTPPGSDTEAFF
TRBV20-1 CSARDPSGGGTDTQYF
TRBV4-3 CASSQGGIYGYTF
TRBV7-3 CASSLFGSANTGELFF
TRBV4-1 CASSQDPGDTQYF
TRBV4-3 CASSQVPSFEQYF
TRBV5-6 CASSLGGNPGNTIYF
TRBV6-5 CASRYRTGYGYTF
TRBV4-3 CASSPVAGGNTGELFF
TRBV4-3 CASSQVTGALGNEQFF
TRBV14 CASSRTGIEQFF
TRBV3-1 CASSQRENQPQHF
TRBV4-3 CASAQGGWNTEAFF
TRBV19 CASRPWGGSGGNIQYF
TRBV30 CARGLYSNQPQHF
TRBV4-2 CASSLRTSGGFNEQFF
TRBV7-9 CASSLGAGFDQPQHF
TRBV5-1 CASSRDRGSDTQYF
TRBV25-1 CASSQRTRNTGELFF
TRBV27 CASSYRPPGLADGNEQFF
TRBV7-2 CASSVASGVSYNEQFF
TRBV7-8 CASSRHEGLLNTGELFF
TRBV12-3/TRBV12-4 CASSVRALYEQYF
TRBV10-1 CASIPGLAAYTGELIF
TRBV10-3 CAISGLSERGGIDEQFF
TRBV25-1 CASRQAYEQYF
TRBV5-6 CASSLTGDGETQYF
TRBV5-1 CASSRSLAGAHNEQFF
TRBV5-1 CASSPGTGETQYF
TRBV20-1 CSAIVLGYNEQFF
TRBV7-6 CASSIGRGDEQFF
TRBV4-1 CASSQAPGTSNTGELFF
TRBV6-2/TRBV6-3 CASSPGLKGSYEQYF